The table lists the clone carrying this T cell receptor beta chain with many counts. This specimen belongs to a study of T cells in Graves' hyperthyroidism and ophthalmopathy. CDR1 and CDR2 (germline): MNHNS, SASEGT. The CDR3 is made up of 14 amino acids. V trimming: 6 bases; J trimming: 6 bases; junction bases outside the gene matches: 8. Using RNA transcripts as the source, TCR beta CDR3 regions were amplified. The study used the HTBI primer set for a first-round RT-PCR of the TCR CDR3. One entry per CDR3 protein results from TCRdb running MiXCR on the multiplex PCR reads. The sample lists some 400,000 distinct CDR3 sequences, approximately 13% occurring once.

The material sequenced was blood. The receptor was isolated from a man aged 25 to 40 with Graves' hyperthyroidism that later progressed to Graves' ophthalmopathy. The gene calls are TRBV6-1 and TRBJ1-5; TRBD1 matches at 7 bases. For the CDR3, the DNA is TGTGCCAGCAGACGACAGGGTGGCGGTCAGCCCCAGCATTTT. This gives the protein CASRRQGGGQPQHF.